This paragraph covers one T cell receptor (beta chain) sequence. Its antigen is not yet known. Per-base qualities were not stored, and no clone one base away is much larger. The data stem from a study of blood T cell repertoires in COVID-19 (dated by TCRdb to 2018 to 2021). For the wider study: Samples from collaborators originated in the United States, Italy and Spain and spanned both the acute and convalescent phases of COVID-19. The material from the prospective study consisted of cDNA or gDNA derived from T cells, B-cell-depleted T cells, or PBMCs. Subjects who had been exposed to COVID-19, were actively infected with it, or had recovered from it provided the deeply sampled blood TCRbeta repertoires that made up the dataset. The repertoires were made available in a free public database intended to serve as a resource for research on the immune response to SARS-CoV-2. Samples were obtained from the ongoing ImmuneRACE study (first 160 participants) and from some 1,300 subjects provided by 6 global collaborators. A de-identified subject ID, COVID-19 status, age in years and sex were almost always included in the sample metadata. Where available, HLA class I and class II types were obtained from metadata supplied by the sample provider rather than from assay-based typing. What the work shows at the level of the full study, not this receptor alone: The quantity of clinical and demographic metadata differed by source and by participant and was supplied without curation.

Trimming at the junction amounts to 1 base on V and 4 bases on J, and the germline ends lie 9 bases apart. From the cysteine up to the phenylalanine, the CDR3 has a length of 14 residues. The CDR3 DNA has 42 bases and is translated from base 1. From the germline V gene, CDR1 is SGHAT and CDR2 is FQNNGV. Whole blood was collected in K2EDTA tubes by collaborating institutions according to the institutions' own protocols. For TCRbeta analysis, collaborators shipped samples in one of three forms: frozen whole blood, isolated PBMCs, or DNA extracted from either of those sample types. TCRbeta CDR3 regions were amplified from genomic DNA by means of the immunoSEQ Assay, a bias-controlled multiplex PCR. As for how the authors treated the data: Nucleated cell counts per sample were estimated from amplification of reference gene primers within the assay. Sequence reads were collapsed and filtered to measure the absolute abundance of every unique TCRbeta CDR3 rearrangement. For each sample, productive Simpson clonality was calculated by taking the square root of Simpson's diversity index across productive rearrangements. Held by TCRdb, this immuneACCESS table contains in-frame sequences only and omits some clones. Under half of the omission traces to an unresolved V gene where checked; the cause of the rest is unknown. For V, J and clone size, that table is used; D and trimming come from the DNA. This sample holds just over 60,000 clones; 65% to 80% were observed only once. Of the sample, around 20% is held by the ten largest clones.

Sequenced material: peripheral blood. The V gene is TRBV11-2 and the J gene is TRBJ2-3, with an unclear D gene assignment. The source of this sequence is a woman aged 80 or over with active or convalescent COVID-19. The DNA reads TGTGCCAGCAGCTTAGGAGTAGCTTCAGATACGCAGTATTTT. This gives the protein CASSLGVASDTQYF.